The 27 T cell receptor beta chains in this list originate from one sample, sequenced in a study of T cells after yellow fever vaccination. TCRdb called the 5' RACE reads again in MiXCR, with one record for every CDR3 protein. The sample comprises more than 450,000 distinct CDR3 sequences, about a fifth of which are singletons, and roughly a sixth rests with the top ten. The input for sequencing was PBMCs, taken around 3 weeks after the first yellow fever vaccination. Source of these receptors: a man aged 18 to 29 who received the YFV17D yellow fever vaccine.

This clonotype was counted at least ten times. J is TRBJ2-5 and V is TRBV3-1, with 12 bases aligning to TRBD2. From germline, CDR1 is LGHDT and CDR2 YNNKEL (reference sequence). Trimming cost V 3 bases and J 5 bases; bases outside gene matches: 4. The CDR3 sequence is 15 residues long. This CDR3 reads CASSQTSGGGETQYF. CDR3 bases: TGTGCCAGCAGCCAGACTAGCGGGGGAGGTGAGACCCAGTACTTC.

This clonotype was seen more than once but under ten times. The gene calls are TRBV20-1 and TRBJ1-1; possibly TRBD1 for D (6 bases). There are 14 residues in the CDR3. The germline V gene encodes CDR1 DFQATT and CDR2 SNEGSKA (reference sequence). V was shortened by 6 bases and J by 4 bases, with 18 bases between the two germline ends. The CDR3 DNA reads TGCAGTGCCTCTACCACCACAGGGAGCACTGAAGCTTTCTTT. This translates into CSASTTTGSTEAFF.

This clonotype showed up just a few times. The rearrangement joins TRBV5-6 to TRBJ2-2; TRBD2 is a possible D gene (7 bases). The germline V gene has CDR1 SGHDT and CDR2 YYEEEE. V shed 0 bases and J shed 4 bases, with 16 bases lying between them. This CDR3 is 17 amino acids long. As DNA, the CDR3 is TGTGCCAGCAGCTTGGAGGTCGCGGGGGCCTTCACCGGGGAGCTGTTTTTT. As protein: CASSLEVAGAFTGELFF. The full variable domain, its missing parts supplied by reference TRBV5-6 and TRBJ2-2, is DAGVTQSPTHLIKTRGQQVTLRCSPKSGHDTVSWYQQALGQGPQFIFQYYEEEERQRGNFPDRFSGHQFPNYSSELNVNALLLGDSALYLCASSLEVAGAFTGELFFGEGSRLTVL.

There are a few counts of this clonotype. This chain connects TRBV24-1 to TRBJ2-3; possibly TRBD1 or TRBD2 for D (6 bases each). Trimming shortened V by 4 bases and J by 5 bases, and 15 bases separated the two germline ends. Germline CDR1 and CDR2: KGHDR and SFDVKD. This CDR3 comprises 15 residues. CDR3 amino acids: CATSDPKGGEDTQYF. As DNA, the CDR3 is TGTGCCACCAGTGACCCAAAGGGGGGAGAAGATACGCAGTATTTT.

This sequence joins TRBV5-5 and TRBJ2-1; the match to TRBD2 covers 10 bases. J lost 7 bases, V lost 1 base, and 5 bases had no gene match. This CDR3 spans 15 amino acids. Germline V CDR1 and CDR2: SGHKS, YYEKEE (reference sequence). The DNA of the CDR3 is TGTGCCAGCAGCTTGCGCCAGCGGGGGGGTAATGAGCAGTTCTTC. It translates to CASSLRQRGGNEQFF.

This chain's CDR3 is CASSPSTGQGETQYF. The CDR3 nucleotides read TGCGCCAGCAGCCCCTCTACAGGGCAGGGGGAGACCCAGTACTTC. The V call is TRBV4-1, the J call TRBJ2-5, with a weak D call TRBD1 (6 bases). The CDR3 covers 15 residues. The germline CDR1 and CDR2 sequences are MGHRA and YSYEKL. The ends were cut back, 4 bases at V and 5 bases at J, with 17 bases in the middle.

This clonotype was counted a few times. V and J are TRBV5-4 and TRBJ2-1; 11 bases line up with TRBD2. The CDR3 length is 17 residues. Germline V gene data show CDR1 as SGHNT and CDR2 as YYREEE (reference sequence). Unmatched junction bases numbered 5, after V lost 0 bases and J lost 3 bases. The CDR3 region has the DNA TGTGCCAGCAGCTTGGTGCTAGCGGGGGGACTCTACAATGAGCAGTTCTTC. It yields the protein CASSLVLAGGLYNEQFF.

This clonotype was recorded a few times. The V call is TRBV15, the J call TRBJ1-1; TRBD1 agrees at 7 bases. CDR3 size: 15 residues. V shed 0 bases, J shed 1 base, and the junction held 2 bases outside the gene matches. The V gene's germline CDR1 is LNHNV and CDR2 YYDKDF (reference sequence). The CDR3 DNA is TGTGCCACCAGCAGAGAGACAGGGTGGAACACTGAAGCTTTCTTT. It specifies CATSRETGWNTEAFF.

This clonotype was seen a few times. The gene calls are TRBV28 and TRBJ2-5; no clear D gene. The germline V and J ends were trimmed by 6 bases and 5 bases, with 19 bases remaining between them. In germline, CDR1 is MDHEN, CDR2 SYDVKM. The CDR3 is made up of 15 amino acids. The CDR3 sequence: CASRSSRPPPETQYF. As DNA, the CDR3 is TGTGCCAGCAGATCCTCCCGGCCCCCCCCGGAGACCCAGTACTTC.

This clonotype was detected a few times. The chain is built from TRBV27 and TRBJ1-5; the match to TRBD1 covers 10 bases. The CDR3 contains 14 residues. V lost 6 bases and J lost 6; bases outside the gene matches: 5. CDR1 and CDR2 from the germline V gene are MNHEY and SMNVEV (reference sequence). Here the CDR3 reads CASSHGTGVQPQHF. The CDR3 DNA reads TGTGCCAGCAGCCATGGGACAGGGGTTCAGCCCCAGCATTTT.

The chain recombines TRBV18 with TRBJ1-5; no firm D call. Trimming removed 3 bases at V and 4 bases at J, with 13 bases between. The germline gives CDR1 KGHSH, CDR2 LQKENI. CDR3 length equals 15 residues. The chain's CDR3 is CASSPGRGDNQPQHF. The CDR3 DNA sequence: TGTGCCAGCTCACCGGGTCGGGGAGATAATCAGCCCCAGCATTTT.

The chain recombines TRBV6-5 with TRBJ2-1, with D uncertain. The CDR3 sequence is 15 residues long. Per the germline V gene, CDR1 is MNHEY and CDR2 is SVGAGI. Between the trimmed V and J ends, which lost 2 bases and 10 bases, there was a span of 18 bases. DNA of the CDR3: TGTGCCAGCAGTTACCCGACATCTGGTCATAGGGAGCAGTTCTTC. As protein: CASSYPTSGHREQFF.

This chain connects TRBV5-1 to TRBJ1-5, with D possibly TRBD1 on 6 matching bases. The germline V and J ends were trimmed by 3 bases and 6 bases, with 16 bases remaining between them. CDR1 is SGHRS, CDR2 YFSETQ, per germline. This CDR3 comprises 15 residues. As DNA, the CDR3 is TGCGCCAGCAGCTCTGGAACAGGGCAGGGTCAGCCCCAGCATTTT. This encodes CASSSGTGQGQPQHF.

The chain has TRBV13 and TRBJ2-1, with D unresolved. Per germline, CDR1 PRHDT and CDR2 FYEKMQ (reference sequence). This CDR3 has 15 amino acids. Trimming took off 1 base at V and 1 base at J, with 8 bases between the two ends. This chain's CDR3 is CASSLELVSYNEQFF. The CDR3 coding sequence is TGTGCCAGCAGCTTAGAATTGGTTTCCTACAATGAGCAGTTCTTC.

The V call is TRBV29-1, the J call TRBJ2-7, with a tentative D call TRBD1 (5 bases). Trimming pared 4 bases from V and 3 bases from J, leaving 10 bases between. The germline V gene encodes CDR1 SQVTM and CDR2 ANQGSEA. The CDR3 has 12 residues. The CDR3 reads CSVGREYYEQYF. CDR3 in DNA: TGCAGCGTTGGCAGGGAATACTACGAGCAGTACTTC.

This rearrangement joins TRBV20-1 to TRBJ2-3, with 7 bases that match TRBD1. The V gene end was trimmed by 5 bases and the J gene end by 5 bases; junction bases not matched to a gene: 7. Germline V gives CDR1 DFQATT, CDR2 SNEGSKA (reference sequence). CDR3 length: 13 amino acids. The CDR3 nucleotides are TGCAGTGCTCGTGGACAGGCGGGAGATACGCAGTATTTT. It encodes CSARGQAGDTQYF.

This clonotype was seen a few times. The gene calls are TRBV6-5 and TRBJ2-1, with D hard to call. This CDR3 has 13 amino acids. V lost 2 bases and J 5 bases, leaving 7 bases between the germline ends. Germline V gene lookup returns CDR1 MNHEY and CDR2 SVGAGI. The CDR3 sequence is CASSYQGNNEQFF. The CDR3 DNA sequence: TGTGCCAGCAGTTACCAAGGTAACAATGAGCAGTTCTTC.

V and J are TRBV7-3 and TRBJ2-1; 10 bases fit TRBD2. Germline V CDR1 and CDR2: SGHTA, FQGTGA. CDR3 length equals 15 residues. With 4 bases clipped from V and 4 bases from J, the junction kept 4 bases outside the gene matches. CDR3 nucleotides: TGTGCCAGCAGCTCATCTAGCGGGGGTTACAATGAGCAGTTCTTC. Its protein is CASSSSSGGYNEQFF.

CDR3: CSARDPTGNSPLHF. The CDR3 bases are TGCAGTGCTAGAGATCCGACAGGAAATTCACCCCTCCACTTT. The rearrangement joins TRBV20-1 to TRBJ1-6; D perhaps matches TRBD1 (6 bases). The CDR3 covers 14 residues. V was cut by 0 bases and J by 7 bases, with 10 bases left in between. Germline loops: CDR1 DFQATT, CDR2 SNEGSKA (reference sequence).

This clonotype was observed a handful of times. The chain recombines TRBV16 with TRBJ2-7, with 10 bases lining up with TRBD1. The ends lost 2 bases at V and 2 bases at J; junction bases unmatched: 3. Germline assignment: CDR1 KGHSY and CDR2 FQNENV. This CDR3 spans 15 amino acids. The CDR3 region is CASSQGTGVTYEQYF. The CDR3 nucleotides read TGTGCCAGCAGCCAAGGGACAGGGGTCACCTACGAGCAGTACTTC.

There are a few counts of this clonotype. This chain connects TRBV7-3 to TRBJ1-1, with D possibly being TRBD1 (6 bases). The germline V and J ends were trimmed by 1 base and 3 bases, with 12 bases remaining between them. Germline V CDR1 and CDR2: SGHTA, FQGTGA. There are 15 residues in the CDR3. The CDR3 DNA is TGTGCCAGCAGCTTAAAGGGGGGGGCGGACACTGAAGCTTTCTTT. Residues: CASSLKGGADTEAFF.

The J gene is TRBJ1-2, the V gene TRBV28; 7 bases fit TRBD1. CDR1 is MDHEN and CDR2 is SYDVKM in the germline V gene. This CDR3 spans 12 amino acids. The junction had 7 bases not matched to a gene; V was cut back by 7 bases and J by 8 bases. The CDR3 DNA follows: TGTGCCAGCACCAACAGGGGCCTAGGCTACACCTTC. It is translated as CASTNRGLGYTF.

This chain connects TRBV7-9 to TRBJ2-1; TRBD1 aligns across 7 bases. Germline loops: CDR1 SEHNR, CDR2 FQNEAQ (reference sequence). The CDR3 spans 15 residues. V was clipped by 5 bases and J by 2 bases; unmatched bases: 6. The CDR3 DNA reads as TGTGCCAGCAGCCCCCCGGGGACAGCCTACAATGAGCAGTTCTTC. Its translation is CASSPPGTAYNEQFF.

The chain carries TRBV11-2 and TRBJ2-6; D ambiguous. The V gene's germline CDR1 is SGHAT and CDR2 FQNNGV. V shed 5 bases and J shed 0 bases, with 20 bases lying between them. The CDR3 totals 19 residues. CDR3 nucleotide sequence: TGTGCCAGCAGCAAGTGGGTGTGGACCCTCGTCTCTGGGGCCAACGTCCTGACTTTC. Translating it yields CASSKWVWTLVSGANVLTF.

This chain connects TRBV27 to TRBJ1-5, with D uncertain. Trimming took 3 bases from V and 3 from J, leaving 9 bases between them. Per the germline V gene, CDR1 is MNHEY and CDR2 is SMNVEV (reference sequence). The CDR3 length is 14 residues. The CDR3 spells CASSLKRVNQPQHF. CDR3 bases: TGTGCCAGCAGTTTGAAACGGGTCAATCAGCCCCAGCATTTT.

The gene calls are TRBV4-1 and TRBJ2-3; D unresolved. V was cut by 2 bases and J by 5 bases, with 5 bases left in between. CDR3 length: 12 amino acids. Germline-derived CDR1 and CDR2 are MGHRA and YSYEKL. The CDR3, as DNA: TGCGCCAGCAGCCAATTCGTAGATACGCAGTATTTT. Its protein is CASSQFVDTQYF.

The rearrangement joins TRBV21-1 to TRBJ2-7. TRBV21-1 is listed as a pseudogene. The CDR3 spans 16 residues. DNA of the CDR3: TGTGCCAGCAGCAAAGGCCCGTGGGGTAGCTCCTACGAGCAGTACGTC. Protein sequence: CASSKGPWGSSYEQYV.